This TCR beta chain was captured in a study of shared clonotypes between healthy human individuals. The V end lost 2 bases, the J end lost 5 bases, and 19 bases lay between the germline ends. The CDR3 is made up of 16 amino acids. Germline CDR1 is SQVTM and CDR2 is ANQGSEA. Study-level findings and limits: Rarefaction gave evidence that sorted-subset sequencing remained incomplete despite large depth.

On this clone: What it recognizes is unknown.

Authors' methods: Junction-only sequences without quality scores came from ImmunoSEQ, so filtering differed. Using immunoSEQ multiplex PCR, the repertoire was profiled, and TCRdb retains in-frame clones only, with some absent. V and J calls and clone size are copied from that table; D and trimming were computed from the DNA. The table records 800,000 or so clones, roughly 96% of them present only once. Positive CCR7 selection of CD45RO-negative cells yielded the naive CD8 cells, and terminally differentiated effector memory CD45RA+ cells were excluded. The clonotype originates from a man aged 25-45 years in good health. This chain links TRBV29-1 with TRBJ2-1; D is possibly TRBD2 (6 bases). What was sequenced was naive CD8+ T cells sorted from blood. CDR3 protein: CSVERSGLPGDNEQFF. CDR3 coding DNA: TGCAGCGTTGAACGATCAGGACTACCCGGGGACAATGAGCAGTTCTTC.